The present entry profiles one T cell receptor (beta chain) with its context. Trimming removed 5 bases at V and 0 bases at J, with 11 bases between. The CDR3 loop spans 14 amino acids. In germline, CDR1 is SGHAT, CDR2 FQNNGV. These data belong to a study of blood T cell repertoires in COVID-19. Study context: Samples of COVID-19 (acute and convalescent) were obtained from the United States, Italy and Spain. Sample material is recorded as cDNA or gDNA derived from T cells, B-cell-depleted T cells, or PBMCs.

In the study's own analysis: Reference gene primer amplification yielded estimated nucleated cell counts. Measured with immunoSEQ multiplex PCR; TCRdb has only the in-frame clones, and not every one. V and J calls and clone size follow that table, whereas D and trimming were derived from the DNA. The sample contains roughly 280,000 clones, approximately 86% of which appear only once. The genes are TRBV11-2 and TRBJ2-7; possible D gene TRBD1, 7 bases. The receptor was isolated from a man aged 35 to 55 with active or convalescent COVID-19. Sequencing was performed on peripheral blood. The DNA for the CDR3 is TGTGCCAGCAGCCCGCGGGACAGCTCCTACGAGCAGTACTTC. It encodes CASSPRDSSYEQYF.